This T cell receptor beta chain was identified in a study of a mutant IDH1 vaccine in newly diagnosed glioma (TCRdb year 2021). About the investigation overall: In the chemotherapy-containing groups, vaccination started alongside temozolomide cycles, whereas in patients who had radiotherapy alone it started 4-6 weeks after radiotherapy. Of the roughly 30 treated patients, approximately 62% were male and about 40% were female, and a mean age of roughly 37 years was recorded. Prior to enrollment, standard therapy consisting of radiotherapy alone, temozolomide alone, or radiochemotherapy with temozolomide had been administered to patients, with the combination being received by most patients. The week-35 safety follow-up took place at visit V12, and the week-47 end of study took place at visit V13. Six visits were used for peripheral blood collection: V03 (baseline), V05, V07, V10, V12 and V13. For exploratory analyses, around 23 treated patients had longitudinal TCRB deep sequencing done wherever samples were available.

This clone has just one count. The specificity of this receptor is unknown. Base qualities are not recorded, but no much larger clone differs from it by a single base. General findings and caveats noted by the study authors: The authors noted that analyses of patient blood samples could not be reproduced because of sample limitations. Pseudoprogression seemed to be unrelated to changes in the top peripheral T cell clonotypes found by TCRB sequencing. Availability determined which PBMC samples were chosen for TCRB deep sequencing. Vaccine-induced immune responses across multiple MHC alleles were detected in 90% to 95% of patients.

According to the study, the label for this sample's time point signals: week 35, safety follow-up. A 20-mer mutant IDH1 peptide at 300 micrograms in Montanide made up each vaccine dose, which was injected subcutaneously together with topical imiquimod. Patients were given eight vaccinations, in weeks 1, 3, 5, 7, 11, 15, 19 and 23, which matched visits V03 through V10. Donors had newly diagnosed WHO grade 3 or 4 IDH1-mutant astrocytomas with loss of nuclear ATRX. The samples were drawn from NOA16, a multicentre, single-arm, open-label phase I trial in Germany that tested a mutant IDH1 peptide vaccine in humans for the first time. Genomic DNA for TCRB sequencing was extracted from EDTA blood using the DNeasy Blood and Tissue Kit. Library method: the immunoSEQ multiplex PCR assay. Following the manufacturer's protocol, the hsTCRB Kit was used to amplify rearranged TCR beta chain sequences. Sequencing of TCRB libraries was carried out on an Illumina MiSeq. In the paper's pipeline: The proprietary platform of the kit vendor was used for demultiplexing, trimming and gene mapping. This is the immuneACCESS table as TCRdb keeps it, with only in-frame sequences that have V and J called. A part of the clones is gone; compared with another copy, unresolved V genes explain less than half, and the rest is unexplained. The V and J calls and clone size are taken from that table; D and trimming were inferred from the DNA. This sample has about 32,000 clones in its table, and roughly 79% of those were observed once. The ten largest clones represent approximately 8.5% of the sample.

The receptor was isolated from a woman in her twenties or thirties with glioma. Some clones in this sample may be carry-over from other donors' samples. The sample in question was PBMCs, obtained from a glioma patient whose treatment included an IDH1 peptide vaccine.

The CDR3 is CATSRDGRGPNSYEQYF. The nucleotide sequence reads TGTGCCACCAGCAGAGATGGGCGGGGGCCAAACTCCTACGAGCAGTACTTC. The chain is made from TRBV15 and TRBJ2-7, and perhaps TRBD2 as D gene, on 7 matching bases. CDR1 and CDR2 were assigned from the germline V gene (reference sequence) as LNHNV and YYDKDF. The junction carries 15 bases between V and J, which are trimmed by 0 bases and 0 bases respectively. The CDR3 covers 17 residues, taking in both the cysteine and the phenylalanine. The only DNA kept is the CDR3, 51 bases in frame from the first base.